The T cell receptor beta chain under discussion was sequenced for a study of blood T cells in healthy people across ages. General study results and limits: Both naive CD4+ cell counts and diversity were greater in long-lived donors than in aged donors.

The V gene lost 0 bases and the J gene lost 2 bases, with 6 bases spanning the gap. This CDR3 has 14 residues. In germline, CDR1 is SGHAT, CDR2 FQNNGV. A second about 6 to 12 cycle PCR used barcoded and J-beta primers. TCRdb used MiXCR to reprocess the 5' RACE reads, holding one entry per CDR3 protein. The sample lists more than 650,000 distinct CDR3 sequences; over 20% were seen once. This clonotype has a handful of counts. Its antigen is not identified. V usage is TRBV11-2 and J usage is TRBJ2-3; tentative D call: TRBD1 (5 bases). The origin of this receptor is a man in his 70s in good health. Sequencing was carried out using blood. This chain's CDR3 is CASSLDRVTDTQYF. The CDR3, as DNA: TGTGCCAGCAGCTTAGACAGGGTCACAGATACGCAGTATTTT.